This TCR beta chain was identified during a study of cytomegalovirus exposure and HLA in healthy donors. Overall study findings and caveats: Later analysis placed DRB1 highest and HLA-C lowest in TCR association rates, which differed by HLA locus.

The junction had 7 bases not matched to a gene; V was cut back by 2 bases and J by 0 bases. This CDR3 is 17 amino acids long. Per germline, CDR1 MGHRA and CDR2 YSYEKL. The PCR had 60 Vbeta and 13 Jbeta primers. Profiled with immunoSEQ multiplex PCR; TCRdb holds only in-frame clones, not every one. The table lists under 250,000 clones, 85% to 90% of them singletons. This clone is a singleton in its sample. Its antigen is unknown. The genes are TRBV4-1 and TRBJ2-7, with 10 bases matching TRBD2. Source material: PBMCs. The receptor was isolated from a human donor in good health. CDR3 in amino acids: CASSQFPGLAASYEQYF. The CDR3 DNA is TGCGCCAGCAGCCAATTTCCTGGACTAGCGGCCTCCTACGAGCAGTACTTC.